Listed here is a single T cell receptor (beta chain). Its antigen is not identified. Sequencing was performed with immunoSEQ multiplex PCR; in TCRdb, only in-frame clones are kept and a portion is missing. The table lists 65,000 to 75,000 clones, under 90% of them singletons. The source of the sample is a study of T cell responses to AZD1222 COVID-19 vaccine. Whole-study findings and limits: Most donors were white British and more were female, and clonal diversity was possibly underestimated. At baseline, just five to seven AZD1222 recipients tested seropositive.

Germline lookup yields CDR1 LNHDA and CDR2 SQIVND (reference sequence). Trimming cost V 4 bases and J 6 bases; bases outside gene matches: 13. This CDR3 spans 16 amino acids. The starting material was peripheral blood, obtained on day 0 of AZD1222 vaccination. This chain joins TRBV19 and TRBJ1-2, with 8 nucleotides matching TRBD1. The TCR sequence derives from an adult in good health. The CDR3 region is CASSTLPRGRRHGYTF. As DNA, the CDR3 is TGTGCCAGTAGTACCCTACCCAGGGGGCGCAGGCATGGCTACACCTTC.